A single sample is the source of the 19 T cell receptor beta chains below, sequenced in a study of T cells in Graves' hyperthyroidism and ophthalmopathy. The investigators amplified TCR beta CDR3 regions from RNA transcripts. A set of HTBI primers served as the primers for a first-round RT-PCR of the TCR CDR3. TCRdb fed the multiplex PCR reads into MiXCR, producing one record per CDR3 protein. The sample includes about 210,000 distinct CDR3 sequences, roughly 15% of them seen just once. The sequenced sample was blood. The source of these receptors is a man aged 50-59 years with Graves' hyperthyroidism.

There are many counts of this clonotype. The V and J genes are TRBV18 and TRBJ1-4; D remains ambiguous. V shed 2 bases and J shed 0 bases, with 13 bases lying between them. The germline V gene has CDR1 KGHSH and CDR2 LQKENI. The CDR3 runs 17 residues. This chain's CDR3 is CASSPGGARSTNEKLFF. As DNA, the CDR3 is TGTGCCAGCTCACCAGGAGGCGCCAGGTCAACTAATGAAAAACTGTTTTTT.

This clonotype was recorded a few times. This sequence joins TRBV5-1 and TRBJ2-4; 10 positions agree with TRBD1. The CDR3 length is 17 residues. Germline-derived CDR1 and CDR2 are SGHRS and YFSETQ. V gave up 0 bases and J gave up 6 bases; unmatched junction bases: 9. Written as DNA, the CDR3 is TGCGCCAGCAGCTTGGGAGACAGGGGGCTGGGTAGAAACATTCAGTACTTC. It translates to CASSLGDRGLGRNIQYF.

This clonotype was seen only a few times. The V and J genes are TRBV20-1 and TRBJ2-1, with TRBD2 matching over 7 bases. Germline CDR1 DFQATT, CDR2 SNEGSKA (reference sequence). The CDR3 sequence is 14 residues long. V lost 6 bases, J lost 7 bases, and 12 bases stayed unmatched. CDR3 residues: CSAPERGNRNEQFF. In DNA, the CDR3 is TGCAGTGCCCCCGAGCGGGGAAACCGAAATGAGCAGTTCTTC.

This clonotype turned up a few times. The rearrangement links TRBV5-1 to TRBJ1-2, with 8 bases fitting TRBD1. The CDR3 contains 12 residues. Germline V gene sequence: CDR1 SGHRS, CDR2 YFSETQ. The J segment lost 7 bases and the V segment lost 6 bases, leaving 5 bases of the junction unmatched. The DNA of the CDR3 is TGCGCCAGCACAGGGGGCCCAGGTGGCTACACCTTC. Protein sequence: CASTGGPGGYTF.

This clonotype appeared a few times. CDR3 in DNA: TGTGCCAGCAGTCTACGGACATACGGCGGGGAGCTGTTTTTT. Translation: CASSLRTYGGELFF. The chain recombines TRBV6-1 with TRBJ2-2; TRBD1 might be the D (5 bases). Germline V gives CDR1 MNHNS, CDR2 SASEGT. Trimming removed 5 bases from V and 7 bases from J, with 14 bases in between. CDR3 length: 14 amino acids.

The gene calls are TRBV14 and TRBJ1-2; 7 bases map to TRBD1. Per germline, CDR1 SGHDN and CDR2 FVKESK. The length of the CDR3 is 18 residues. V trimming: 1 base; J trimming: 0 bases; junction bases outside the gene matches: 11. CDR3 sequence (DNA): TGTGCCAGCAGCCAAGGAGCGAGGGGGCGAACCTCTAACTATGGCTACACCTTC. Protein: CASSQGARGRTSNYGYTF.

The sample holds many counts of this clonotype. V is TRBV7-9 and J is TRBJ2-5; D gene uncertain. The V end lost 5 bases, the J end lost 5 bases, and 9 bases lay between the germline ends. This CDR3 comprises 12 residues. Germline V CDR1 and CDR2: SEHNR, FQNEAQ (reference sequence). The CDR3 coding sequence is TGTGCCAGCAGCCCTATCCCGGAGACCCAGTACTTC. This sequence encodes CASSPIPETQYF.

This rearrangement joins TRBV20-1 to TRBJ2-1, with TRBD1 as a possible D gene (5 bases). Germline loops: CDR1 DFQATT, CDR2 SNEGSKA (reference sequence). V lost 1 base, J lost 0 bases, and 7 bases lay in between. The CDR3 contains 14 residues. CDR3 loop: CSARGGSSYNEQFF. Here the CDR3 DNA reads TGCAGTGCTAGAGGGGGCAGCTCCTACAATGAGCAGTTCTTC.

This clonotype was detected many times. The chain joins TRBV12-3 or TRBV12-4 to TRBJ2-5, with 7 bases that match TRBD1. The CDR3 covers 13 residues. V dropped 6 bases and J dropped 4; count of bases not matched to a gene: 5. This CDR3 is CASRQTGRETQYF. The CDR3 DNA is TGTGCCAGCAGGCAGACAGGGAGAGAGACCCAGTACTTC.

The V call is TRBV7-3, the J call TRBJ2-3; the D is unclear. The CDR3 sequence is 15 residues long. V lost 6 bases, J lost 0 bases, and 13 bases lay in between. Looked up from germline, CDR1 is SGHTA and CDR2 is FQGTGA. The CDR3 loop is CASSPQPTSTDTQYF. The CDR3 bases are TGTGCCAGCAGTCCGCAGCCTACTAGCACAGATACGCAGTATTTT. The full variable domain, with the rest looked up from reference TRBV7-3 and TRBJ2-3, is GAGVSQTPSNKVTEKGKYVELRCDPISGHTALYWYRQSLGQGPEFLIYFQGTGAADDSGLPNDRFFAVRPEGSVSTLKIQRTERGDSAVYLCASSPQPTSTDTQYFGPGTRLTVL.

This clonotype has at least ten counts. This chain uses TRBV28 with TRBJ1-2, with TRBD1 matching 9 bases. The V gene end was trimmed by 8 bases and the J gene end by 9 bases; junction bases not matched to a gene: 13. The CDR3 consists of 14 residues. Germline V gene lookup returns CDR1 MDHEN and CDR2 SYDVKM. The CDR3 sequence: CASGDRERIDSYTF. CDR3 coding DNA: TGTGCCAGCGGGGACAGGGAACGTATTGATAGCTACACCTTC.

This clonotype was recorded at least ten times. The chain employs TRBV24-1 and TRBJ2-7, with 15 bases fitting TRBD2. The CDR3 has 16 amino acids. CDR1 KGHDR and CDR2 SFDVKD come from the germline V gene. V trimming: 2 bases; J trimming: 6 bases; junction bases outside the gene matches: 4. The CDR3 here is CATSDSTGLAGGEQYF. The CDR3 DNA follows: TGTGCCACCAGTGATTCGACGGGACTAGCGGGAGGCGAGCAGTACTTC.

This clonotype came up a few times. V usage is TRBV15 and J usage is TRBJ2-7; D remains unclear. CDR3 length: 13 amino acids. The germline CDR1 and CDR2 sequences are LNHNV and YYDKDF (reference sequence). V lost 0 bases to trimming and J lost 4 bases, with 7 bases between them. The CDR3 sequence: CATSRDPGYEQYF. CDR3 in DNA: TGTGCCACCAGCAGAGATCCAGGTTACGAGCAGTACTTC.

This clonotype was counted at least ten times. The chain recombines TRBV20-1 with TRBJ2-1, with D hard to call. The V gene lost 7 bases and the J gene lost 3 bases, with 10 bases spanning the gap. Looked up from germline, CDR1 is DFQATT and CDR2 is SNEGSKA (reference sequence). The CDR3 spans 12 residues. The CDR3 bases are TGCAGTGTCCGTTCGGACTACAATGAGCAGTTCTTC. This codes for CSVRSDYNEQFF.

The sample holds many counts of this clonotype. The chain carries TRBV28 and TRBJ1-5; D unclear. The ends were cut back, 6 bases at V and 4 bases at J, with 7 bases in the middle. The CDR3 extends over 12 amino acids. CDR1 and CDR2 from the germline V gene are MDHEN and SYDVKM. CDR3 sequence: CASSTVNQPQHF. CDR3 DNA sequence: TGTGCCAGCAGCACGGTAAATCAGCCCCAGCATTTT.

This clonotype has a count of ten or more. V is TRBV29-1 and J is TRBJ2-3; 10 nucleotides match TRBD2. Looked up from germline, CDR1 is SQVTM and CDR2 is ANQGSEA. The CDR3 contains 15 residues. V shed 7 bases, J shed 1 base, and the junction held 8 bases outside the gene matches. The CDR3 region is CSALAGTSGTDTQYF. The CDR3 coding sequence is TGCAGCGCCCTTGCCGGGACTAGCGGCACAGATACGCAGTATTTT.

This clonotype was detected many times. V gene TRBV30 combines with J gene TRBJ1-5; a weak D match, TRBD1 (5 bases). The length of the CDR3 is 14 residues. Germline V gene data show CDR1 as GTSNPN and CDR2 as SVGIG (reference sequence). Trimming stripped 2 bases from V and 3 bases from J, with 11 bases between. The CDR3 is CAWSPGGTNQPQHF. The DNA of the CDR3 is TGTGCCTGGAGTCCCGGAGGGACCAATCAGCCCCAGCATTTT. The complete variable domain, with remaining parts taken from reference TRBV30 and TRBJ1-5, reads SQTIHQWPATLVQPVGSPLSLECTVEGTSNPNLYWYRQAAGRGLQLLFYSVGIGQISSEVPQNLSASRPQDRQFILSSKKLLLSDSGFYLCAWSPGGTNQPQHFGDGTRLSIL.

This clonotype was counted only a few times. The chain combines TRBV4-2 with TRBJ2-7; 9 bases match TRBD2. Germline CDR1 and CDR2: LGHNA and YNFKEQ. The CDR3 covers 15 residues. Germline trimming cut 0 bases from V and 4 bases from J; bases unmatched to any gene: 4. CDR3: CASSQDLAGRYEQYF. DNA of the CDR3: TGTGCCAGCAGCCAAGATCTAGCGGGAAGGTACGAGCAGTACTTC.

V usage is TRBV28 and J usage is TRBJ1-3; TRBD1 aligns across 7 bases. The CDR3 extends over 14 amino acids. J gave up 2 bases and V 3 bases, and 1 base lay outside the gene matches. CDR1 is MDHEN, CDR2 SYDVKM, per germline. This chain's CDR3 is CASSLGQTGNTIYF. The CDR3 DNA is TGTGCCAGCAGTTTGGGACAGACTGGAAACACCATATATTTT. Looking up the rest from reference TRBV28 and TRBJ1-3 gives the full variable domain: DVKVTQSSRYLVKRTGEKVFLECVQDMDHENMFWYRQDPGLGLRLIYFSYDVKMKEKGDIPEGYSVSREKKERFSLILESASTNQTSMYLCASSLGQTGNTIYFGEGSWLTVV.